A selection of T cell receptor beta chains follows, all from one sample in a study of T cells in Graves' hyperthyroidism and ophthalmopathy. Each CDR3 protein gets one entry after TCRdb re-called the multiplex PCR reads with MiXCR. Found here are approximately 30,000 distinct CDR3 sequences, around 52% of them singletons; the top ten hold roughly 25%. The sequencing input was blood. The receptors stem from a woman aged 40-49 years with Graves' ophthalmopathy. CDR3s include the opening cysteine and the closing phenylalanine or tryptophan. A D gene is named only where the DNA matches it firmly. Clone size, where shown, is once, few, many, or a class for clones that have expanded.

v_gene	d_gene	j_gene	abundance	CDR3aa	CDR3nt
TRBV7-2	TRBD1	TRBJ1-2	.	CTSSQGRGQGYTF	TGTACCAGCAGCCAAGGCAGGGGGCAGGGCTACACCTTT
TRBV19	.	TRBJ1-1	.	CASSTHRANTEAFF	TGTGCCAGTAGTACCCACAGGGCGAACACTGAAGCTTTCTTT
TRBV9	TRBD2	TRBJ2-3	many	CASSFSGNTDTQYF	TGTGCCAGCAGCTTTAGCGGGAACACAGATACGCAGTATTTT
TRBV6-4	.	TRBJ2-1	many	CASSAGTARYNEQFF	TGTGCCAGCAGTGCTGGGACTGCGAGATACAATGAGCAGTTCTTC
TRBV5-1	TRBD2	TRBJ2-7	many	CASSSEGFLAGAGYEQYF	TGCGCCAGCAGCTCCGAAGGTTTCCTAGCGGGAGCAGGCTACGAGCAGTACTTC
TRBV5-5	.	TRBJ2-1	.	CASGLRALNEQFF	TGTGCCAGCGGCCTCAGGGCCCTCAATGAGCAGTTCTTC
TRBV7-2	.	TRBJ1-4	many	CASSSRTATTNEKLFF	TGTGCCAGCAGCTCCCGGACGGCGACAACTAATGAAAAACTGTTTTTT
TRBV19	.	TRBJ1-5	medium-sized	CASSDRSGYNQPQHF	TGTGCCAGTAGCGATCGGTCCGGTTACAATCAGCCCCAGCATTTT
TRBV5-4	TRBD1	TRBJ1-2	many	CASSLGTGSYGYTF	TGTGCCAGCAGCTTGGGGACAGGTTCCTATGGCTACACCTTC
TRBV5-1	.	TRBJ1-4	.	CASSFRGGAREKLFF	TGCGCCAGCAGCTTTCGGGGGGGCGCCCGCGAAAAACTGTTTTTT
TRBV20-1	TRBD2	TRBJ2-5	.	CSARAISGKETQYF	TGCAGTGCTAGAGCGATAAGCGGGAAAGAGACCCAGTACTTC
TRBV18	.	TRBJ2-3	few	CASSPGTDTQYF	TGTGCCAGCTCACCAGGGACAGATACGCAGTATTTT
TRBV7-9	.	TRBJ2-1	many	CASSLLVNWNEQFF	TGTGCCAGCAGCTTATTAGTAAATTGGAATGAGCAGTTCTTC
TRBV20-1	TRBD1	TRBJ1-1	.	CSARMTGRDTEAFF	TGCAGTGCTCGTATGACAGGGAGAGACACTGAAGCCTTCTTT
TRBV7-6	TRBD1	TRBJ1-5	.	CASSPTGGGGQPQHF	TGTGCCAGCAGCCCGACAGGGGGCGGTGGTCAGCCCCAGCATTTT
TRBV10-3	TRBD1	TRBJ2-7	.	CAISSRDSAIPSYEQYF	TGTGCCATCAGTTCCCGGGACAGCGCAATACCCTCCTACGAGCAGTACTTC
TRBV6-1	.	TRBJ2-7	many	CASSEGALSLTYEQYF	TGTGCCAGCAGTGAGGGAGCGTTAAGCCTTACCTACGAGCAGTACTTC
TRBV13	TRBD1	TRBJ2-1	.	CASSLEGQDNEQFF	TGTGCCAGCAGCTTAGAGGGACAGGACAATGAGCAGTTCTTC
TRBV10-3	.	TRBJ2-4	few	CAISEVTSRNIQYF	TGTGCCATCAGTGAGGTGACTAGTCGGAACATTCAGTACTTC
TRBV11-3	.	TRBJ2-7	many	CASSRTAGEQYF	TGTGCCAGCAGCCGAACCGCCGGCGAGCAGTACTTC
TRBV6-5	.	TRBJ2-7	.	CASSSNRAYEQYF	TGTGCCAGCAGTTCGAACCGAGCCTACGAGCAGTACTTC
TRBV2	TRBD1	TRBJ1-1	.	CASAGQGGTEAFF	TGTGCCAGCGCGGGACAGGGGGGCACTGAAGCTTTCTTT
TRBV24-1	.	TRBJ1-2	.	CATSDGVGQPYGYTF	TGTGCCACCAGTGACGGTGTTGGACAGCCTTATGGCTACACCTTC
TRBV4-1	TRBD2	TRBJ2-7	.	CASSHRTGGGLEQLF	TGCGCCAGCAGCCACCGGACGGGAGGGGGGCTCGAGCAGCTCTTC
TRBV11-1	TRBD2	TRBJ2-1	.	CASSLRAGGNEQFF	TGTGCCAGCAGCCTTCGTGCGGGGGGCAATGAGCAGTTCTTC
TRBV2	TRBD1	TRBJ2-7	many	CASSVEQGIHEQYF	TGTGCCAGCAGTGTCGAACAGGGGATCCACGAGCAGTACTTC
TRBV12-3/TRBV12-4	.	TRBJ1-1	.	CASSARDTEAFF	TGTGCCAGCAGTGCCCGGGACACTGAAGCTTTCTTT
TRBV7-9	.	TRBJ2-1	many	CASSPVWSSGNNEQFF	TGTGCCAGCAGCCCGGTGTGGAGTAGCGGCAACAATGAGCAGTTCTTC
TRBV10-3	TRBD2	TRBJ2-1	.	CAIQSGDWDNEQFF	TGTGCCATCCAGAGCGGGGACTGGGACAATGAGCAGTTCTTC
TRBV13	.	TRBJ1-6	once	CASSLGAGEAIGSPLHF	TGTGCCAGCAGCTTAGGGGCAGGGGAGGCGATCGGATCACCCCTCCACTTT
TRBV28	.	TRBJ1-5	.	CASSLSGPSKQPQHF	TGTGCCAGCAGTTTGTCAGGGCCTAGCAAGCAGCCCCAGCATTTT
TRBV5-1	.	TRBJ1-2	many	CASSFKEGASGYTF	TGCGCCAGCAGCTTTAAGGAAGGGGCGTCTGGCTACACCTTC
TRBV19	.	TRBJ2-3	medium-sized	CASSTLGSTDTQYF	TGTGCCAGTAGTACACTCGGCTCCACAGATACGCAGTATTTT
TRBV12-3/TRBV12-4	TRBD2	TRBJ2-4	few	CASSLAGGDEVKNIQYF	TGTGCCAGCAGTTTAGCGGGGGGGGATGAGGTCAAAAACATTCAGTACTTC
TRBV13	.	TRBJ2-7	.	CASILEGGGLPCWEQYF	TGTGCCAGCATCTTAGAGGGGGGCGGACTACCTTGCTGGGAGCAGTACTTC
TRBV7-9	.	TRBJ2-2	many	CASSLRGAETGELFF	TGTGCCAGCAGCTTACGGGGGGCTGAGACCGGGGAGCTGTTTTTT
TRBV7-2	TRBD1	TRBJ1-2	once	CASRGQDYGYTF	TGTGCCAGCAGGGGACAGGATTATGGCTACACCTTC
TRBV20-1	.	TRBJ1-6	medium-sized	CSARDTGLHNSPLHF	TGCAGTGCTAGAGATACGGGACTCCATAATTCACCCCTCCACTTT
TRBV4-3	.	TRBJ2-7	many	CASSQEGSSYEQYF	TGCGCCAGCAGCCAAGAGGGGAGCTCCTACGAGCAGTACTTC
TRBV6-4	TRBD1	TRBJ1-3	many	CATPGRGPSGNTIYF	TGTGCCACCCCAGGGAGGGGGCCGTCTGGAAACACCATATATTTT
TRBV20-1	TRBD2	TRBJ2-7	.	CSARDRAGGPGEQYF	TGCAGTGCTAGAGATCGGGCGGGAGGGCCTGGCGAGCAGTACTTC
TRBV20-1	TRBD1	TRBJ1-5	large	CSATQGARGRQPQHF	TGCAGTGCTACACAGGGGGCGCGAGGGCGTCAGCCCCAGCATTTT
TRBV20-1	.	TRBJ1-5	medium-sized	CSARRGVYQPQHF	TGCAGTGCTAGAAGGGGGGTATATCAGCCCCAGCATTTT
TRBV13	.	TRBJ2-7	many	CASQRAGGPAYEQYF	TGTGCCAGCCAGCGGGCCGGAGGGCCAGCTTACGAGCAGTACTTC
TRBV6-1	.	TRBJ1-5	many	CASSEWGRAQPQHF	TGTGCCAGCAGTGAATGGGGGAGGGCTCAGCCCCAGCATTTT
TRBV19	TRBD2	TRBJ2-7	once	CAGSILAESYERYF	TGTGCCGGTAGTATTCTAGCGGAATCGTACGAGCGGTACTTC
TRBV9	TRBD1	TRBJ2-5	.	CASSPPGGPHQYF	TGTGCCAGCAGCCCCCCAGGGGGCCCACACCAGTACTTC
TRBV10-3	.	TRBJ2-1	.	CAISGRVYNEQFF	TGTGCCATCAGTGGGAGGGTCTACAATGAGCAGTTCTTC
TRBV11-3	.	TRBJ2-1	.	CASSLPGIHEQFF	TGTGCCAGCAGCTTGCCCGGGATACATGAGCAGTTCTTC
TRBV13	.	TRBJ2-5	.	CASSLGFQETQYF	TGTGCCAGCAGCTTAGGGTTCCAAGAGACCCAGTACTTC
TRBV7-9	TRBD2	TRBJ2-2	.	CASSVLADANTGELFF	TGTGCCAGCAGCGTACTAGCGGACGCGAACACCGGGGAGCTGTTTTTT
TRBV28	TRBD2	TRBJ2-1	.	CASSSGGASGGGYNEQFF	TGTGCCAGCAGTTCCGGTGGAGCTAGCGGGGGTGGGTACAATGAGCAGTTCTTC
TRBV25-1	.	TRBJ2-7	many	CASSEWGVYEQYF	TGTGCCAGCAGTGAATGGGGGGTCTACGAGCAGTACTTC
TRBV3-1	.	TRBJ1-5	many	CASSQNGIYQPQHF	TGTGCCAGCAGCCAAAATGGTATCTATCAGCCCCAGCATTTT
TRBV9	.	TRBJ1-6	once	CASSVTGTGAPLHF	TGTGCCAGCAGCGTTACAGGGACGGGCGCACCCCTCCACTTT
TRBV4-1	.	TRBJ2-2	many	CASSQYSGGTGELFF	TGCGCCAGCAGCCAGTACTCCGGGGGAACCGGGGAGCTGTTTTTT